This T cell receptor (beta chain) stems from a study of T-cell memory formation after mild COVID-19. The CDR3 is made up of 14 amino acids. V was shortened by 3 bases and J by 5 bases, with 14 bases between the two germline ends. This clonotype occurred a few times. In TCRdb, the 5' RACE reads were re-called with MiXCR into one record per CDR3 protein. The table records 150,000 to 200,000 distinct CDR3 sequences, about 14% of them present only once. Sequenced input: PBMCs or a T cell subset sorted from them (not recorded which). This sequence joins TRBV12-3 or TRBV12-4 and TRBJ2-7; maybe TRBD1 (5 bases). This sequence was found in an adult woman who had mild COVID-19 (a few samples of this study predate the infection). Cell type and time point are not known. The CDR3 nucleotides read TGTGCCAGCAGTTTTAATCCAGGGTTCAACGAGCAGTACTTC. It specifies CASSFNPGFNEQYF.